This T cell receptor (beta chain) was observed in a study of T-cell reconstitution after alpha-beta-depleted transplantation in children. In this sample, this clonotype turned up a few times. Its target is not known. Study-level results: Counts and diversity of T cells one year after transplant came mostly from newly produced T cells.

Germline loops: CDR1 SGHRS, CDR2 YFSETQ. The CDR3 extends over 14 amino acids. The ends were cut back, 2 bases at V and 1 base at J, with 9 bases in the middle. Unique molecular identifiers tagged the TCRbeta library. Each CDR3 protein is one row after TCRdb ran MiXCR on the PCR reads. The sample gives about 980,000 distinct CDR3 sequences, roughly 29% of which show up once; roughly 31% is in the top ten. The input for sequencing was PBMCs, mostly from graft donor cells, taken 360 days after TCRalphabeta/CD19-depleted stem cell transplant. The V gene is TRBV5-1, the J gene TRBJ1-1, with D perhaps matching TRBD1 (5 bases). This TCR was sampled from a boy under two years old who had a stem cell transplant for SCID, so the T cells may come from the graft donor. CDR3 region: CASSFSGTNTEAFF. The CDR3 coding sequence is TGCGCCAGCAGCTTTTCAGGGACGAACACTGAAGCTTTCTTT.